Below, 18 T cell receptor beta chains from the same sample are listed, as sequenced in a study of blood T cell repertoires in COVID-19. Clones were sequenced by immunoSEQ multiplex PCR, and TCRdb holds only the in-frame ones, with some missing. This sample has more than 45,000 clones, with approximately 87% found just once. The specimen sequenced was peripheral blood. The receptors stem from a middle-aged man with active COVID-19.

The rearrangement uses TRBV4-2 and TRBJ1-5, with a tentative D call TRBD1 (5 bases). Trimming cost V 1 base and J 6 bases, with 13 bases left between them. CDR3 length: 15 amino acids. In germline, CDR1 is LGHNA, CDR2 YNFKEQ. The CDR3 region has the DNA TGTGCCAGCAGCCAAGGGGAGGGACGAGGTCAGCCCCAGCATTTT. Protein: CASSQGEGRGQPQHF.

In nucleotides, the CDR3 is TGTGCCAGTAGTGTGGGACAGGGGAACAGATCACCCCTCCACTTT. Protein product: CASSVGQGNRSPLHF. The V gene is TRBV19, the J gene TRBJ1-6; TRBD1 aligns across 10 bases. Trimming cost V 5 bases and J 10 bases; bases outside gene matches: 8. The CDR3 spans 15 residues. Germline V gene lookup returns CDR1 LNHDA and CDR2 SQIVND (reference sequence).

V gene TRBV5-4 combines with J gene TRBJ2-1; TRBD2 matches 9 bases. The CDR3 covers 15 residues. From germline, CDR1 is SGHNT and CDR2 YYREEE (reference sequence). Losses at the gene ends were 2 bases for V and 4 bases for J; bases not matched to a gene: 4. The CDR3 loop reads CASSFRAGGYNEQFF. Written as DNA, the CDR3 is TGTGCCAGCAGCTTCCGGGCGGGAGGGTACAATGAGCAGTTCTTC. The variable domain in full, completed from reference TRBV5-4 and TRBJ2-1, reads ETGVTQSPTHLIKTRGQQVTLRCSSQSGHNTVSWYQQALGQGPQFIFQYYREEENGRGNFPPRFSGLQFPNYSSELNVNALELDDSALYLCASSFRAGGYNEQFFGPGTRLTVL.

This clone was found once. This chain connects TRBV27 to TRBJ2-1; D is ambiguous. V lost 5 bases and J 7 bases, leaving 12 bases between the germline ends. The CDR3 runs 13 residues. The germline gives CDR1 MNHEY, CDR2 SMNVEV (reference sequence). CDR3 amino acids: CASSPRTRNEQFF. The CDR3 coding sequence is TGTGCCAGCAGTCCCCGCACCAGGAATGAGCAGTTCTTC.

The CDR3 DNA reads TGTGCCAGCAGTGAAAGGGGGTACCGTGGCTACACCTTC. Protein sequence: CASSERGYRGYTF. This chain uses TRBV2 with TRBJ1-2; the D gene is possibly TRBD1 (6 bases). Trimming removed 2 bases at V and 7 bases at J, with 11 bases between. This CDR3 region has 13 residues. In germline, CDR1 is SNHLY, CDR2 FYNNEI.

The rearrangement links TRBV29-1 to TRBJ1-1, with TRBD1 identical over 11 bases. This CDR3 is 13 amino acids long. V shed 4 bases, J shed 4 bases, and the junction held 2 bases outside the gene matches. Germline CDR1 SQVTM, CDR2 ANQGSEA. The CDR3 spells CSVVGTGGTEAFF. As DNA, the CDR3 is TGCAGCGTTGTTGGGACAGGGGGCACTGAAGCTTTCTTT.

J is TRBJ2-7 and V is TRBV11-2; D possibly corresponds to TRBD2 (5 bases). Trimming shortened V by 5 bases and J by 7 bases, and 21 bases separated the two germline ends. Per germline, CDR1 SGHAT and CDR2 FQNNGV. The CDR3 is 15 amino acids. The CDR3: CASSPRGSSSLEQYF. In nucleotides, the CDR3 is TGTGCCAGCAGCCCCCGGGGTAGTTCGTCCCTTGAGCAGTACTTC.

The chain carries TRBV29-1 and TRBJ1-6, with D perhaps matching TRBD1 (6 bases). Germline loops: CDR1 SQVTM, CDR2 ANQGSEA. CDR3 length equals 13 residues. Trimming removed 6 bases at V and 6 bases at J, with 12 bases between. The CDR3 region has the DNA TGCAGCGTGGAGACAGGCTTTAATTCACCCCTCCACTTT. Protein sequence: CSVETGFNSPLHF.

The rearrangement links TRBV21-1 to TRBJ2-7; TRBD1 is the table's D call, not checked against the DNA. TRBV21-1 is a pseudogene segment. The CDR3 is made up of 15 amino acids. CDR3 DNA sequence: TGTGCCAGCAGCAAAGGGACAGGGGGCTCCTACGAGCAGTACTTC. It codes for CASSKGTGGSYEQYF.

The chain joins TRBV12-3 or TRBV12-4 to TRBJ1-1; perhaps TRBD1 as D (5 bases). CDR3 size: 13 residues. V was clipped by 3 bases and J by 4 bases, with 9 bases between them. The CDR3 sequence is CASSLGGTTEAFF. The CDR3 nucleotides are TGTGCCAGCAGTTTGGGGGGGACCACTGAAGCTTTCTTT.

This clone was detected once. The chain links TRBV7-8 to TRBJ2-7; possibly TRBD1 for D (6 bases). CDR1 and CDR2 from the germline V gene are SGHVS and FQNEAQ. The CDR3 loop spans 15 amino acids. Trimming pared 5 bases from V and 3 bases from J, leaving 17 bases between. Written as DNA, the CDR3 is TGTGCCAGCAGCCTAATACAGGGAGCTCGCTACGAGCAGTACTTC. This gives the protein CASSLIQGARYEQYF.

The J gene is TRBJ2-7, the V gene TRBV6-1, with D unresolved. The CDR3 spans 13 residues. Trimming removed 3 bases at V and 6 bases at J, with 12 bases between. Germline values: CDR1 MNHNS, CDR2 SASEGT. The CDR3 DNA reads as TGTGCCAGCAGTGACCTGCAGGTACCCGAGCAGTACTTC. Its protein product is CASSDLQVPEQYF.

The V and J genes are TRBV6-5 and TRBJ1-1; maybe TRBD1 (6 bases). Trimming stripped 0 bases from V and 5 bases from J, with 13 bases between. Germline V gene sequence: CDR1 MNHEY, CDR2 SVGAGI. This CDR3 is built from 15 residues. CDR3 sequence (DNA): TGTGCCAGCAGTTACTCGAGGGGGATTAGGACTGAAGCTTTCTTT. It translates to CASSYSRGIRTEAFF.

This clone has a single count. The chain is built from TRBV18 and TRBJ1-2; D remains ambiguous. The CDR3 sequence is 16 residues long. Looked up from germline, CDR1 is KGHSH and CDR2 is LQKENI. V lost 3 bases to trimming and J lost 0 bases, with 14 bases between them. CDR3 nucleotides: TGTGCCAGCTCACCCTTTGTGGTTGGAGCTAACTATGGCTACACCTTC. It translates to CASSPFVVGANYGYTF. Full variable domain (missing parts from reference TRBV18 and TRBJ1-2): NAGVMQNPRHLVRRRGQEARLRCSPMKGHSHVYWYRQLPEEGLKFMVYLQKENIIDESGMPKERFSAEFPKEGPSILRIQQVVRGDSAAYFCASSPFVVGANYGYTFGSGTRLTVV.

This clone has just a few counts. V is TRBV6-5 and J is TRBJ1-1; 8 nucleotides align to TRBD1. The CDR3 runs 15 residues. Germline V gene lookup returns CDR1 MNHEY and CDR2 SVGAGI. J lost 2 bases, V lost 5 bases, and 7 bases had no gene match. This chain's CDR3 is CASSRQGPINTEAFF. CDR3 DNA sequence: TGTGCCAGCAGTCGACAGGGGCCGATAAACACTGAAGCTTTCTTT.

The chain links TRBV7-9 to TRBJ2-1; maybe TRBD2 (5 bases). V lost 5 bases to trimming and J lost 0 bases, with 20 bases between them. The CDR3 is 18 residues long. Germline V lookup: CDR1 SEHNR, CDR2 FQNEAQ (reference sequence). The CDR3 here is CASSPLPRGRRSYNEQFF. CDR3 DNA sequence: TGTGCCAGCAGCCCGTTGCCTCGGGGTCGACGCTCCTACAATGAGCAGTTCTTC.

The V call is TRBV27, the J call TRBJ2-1; 9 nucleotides match TRBD2. The CDR3 is 15 residues long. The V gene end was trimmed by 5 bases and the J gene end by 8 bases; junction bases not matched to a gene: 10. Germline CDR1 and CDR2: MNHEY and SMNVEV (reference sequence). The CDR3 DNA sequence: TGTGCCAGCAGTAAGGTAGCGGGAGTCTGGGATGAGCAGTTCTTC. Translation gives CASSKVAGVWDEQFF.

The chain has TRBV4-1 and TRBJ1-1, with D unclear. CDR3 length: 14 residues. Germline values: CDR1 MGHRA, CDR2 YSYEKL. V was cut by 1 base and J by 5 bases, with 11 bases left in between. The CDR3 protein is CASSQAQTGTEAFF. In nucleotides, the CDR3 is TGCGCCAGCAGCCAAGCCCAGACGGGGACTGAAGCTTTCTTT.